This entry concerns a single T cell receptor (beta chain). This clone's antigen is unknown. Base quality data are lacking; no much larger clone is found one base away. TCRbeta CDR3 regions were amplified from genomic DNA using the immunoSEQ Assay, a bias-controlled multiplex PCR. In the source study's methods: The number of nucleated cells in each sample was estimated from the amplification of reference gene primers within the assay. To quantify the absolute abundance of each unique TCRbeta CDR3 rearrangement, sequence reads were collapsed and filtered. For each sample, productive Simpson clonality was calculated as the square root of Simpson's diversity index over productive rearrangements. TCRdb's version of the immuneACCESS table is confined to in-frame rearrangements and falls short of the full clone set. An unresolved V gene accounts for under half of the shortfall where checked; the remainder is of unknown origin. That table supplies the V and J calls and clone size; D and trimming were determined from the DNA. This sample holds tens of thousands of clones; 83% were observed only once. The top ten hold more than 40% of the sample.

This sample is part of a study of blood T cell repertoires in COVID-19 (dated by TCRdb to 2020 to 2021). Regarding the research as a whole: Samples covering the acute and convalescent phases of COVID-19 were provided by collaborators in the United States, Italy and Spain. The prospective study material was composed of cDNA or gDNA derived from T cells, B-cell-depleted T cells, or PBMCs. The dataset comprised deeply sampled blood TCRbeta repertoires from subjects exposed to, actively infected with, or recovered from COVID-19. A freely available public database, intended as a resource for researchers studying the immune response to SARS-CoV-2, is where the repertoires were released. The samples were drawn from the first 160 participants of the ongoing ImmuneRACE study and from some 1,300 subjects provided by 6 global collaborators. A de-identified subject ID, COVID-19 status, age in years and sex were almost always included in the sample metadata. Where available, HLA class I and class II types were taken from metadata supplied by the sample provider and were not determined by assay-based typing. Findings and caveats that apply to the study as a whole: The quantity of clinical and demographic metadata differed by source and by participant and was supplied without curation.

Each collaborating institution followed its own protocols to collect whole blood in K2EDTA tubes. Collaborator samples were shipped for TCRbeta analysis as frozen whole blood, isolated PBMCs, or DNA extracted from either sample type. The germline V gene supplies CDR1 LGHNA and CDR2 YNFKEQ. Counted from cysteine to phenylalanine, this CDR3 has 17 amino acids. The retained sequence is limited to the CDR3, 51 bases, with the frame set at the first base. V and J are truncated by 0 bases and 7 bases respectively, leaving an intervening sequence of 18 bases. Specimen: peripheral blood. The rearrangement combines TRBV4-2 with TRBJ2-2, and perhaps TRBD1 as D gene, on 6 matching bases. This clonotype originated in a man in his 70s with acute or convalescent COVID-19. The sequence in DNA is TGTGCCAGCAGCCAAGAGGGGTCGGGGACAACGGGCGGGGAGCTGTTTTTT. It translates as CASSQEGSGTTGGELFF.